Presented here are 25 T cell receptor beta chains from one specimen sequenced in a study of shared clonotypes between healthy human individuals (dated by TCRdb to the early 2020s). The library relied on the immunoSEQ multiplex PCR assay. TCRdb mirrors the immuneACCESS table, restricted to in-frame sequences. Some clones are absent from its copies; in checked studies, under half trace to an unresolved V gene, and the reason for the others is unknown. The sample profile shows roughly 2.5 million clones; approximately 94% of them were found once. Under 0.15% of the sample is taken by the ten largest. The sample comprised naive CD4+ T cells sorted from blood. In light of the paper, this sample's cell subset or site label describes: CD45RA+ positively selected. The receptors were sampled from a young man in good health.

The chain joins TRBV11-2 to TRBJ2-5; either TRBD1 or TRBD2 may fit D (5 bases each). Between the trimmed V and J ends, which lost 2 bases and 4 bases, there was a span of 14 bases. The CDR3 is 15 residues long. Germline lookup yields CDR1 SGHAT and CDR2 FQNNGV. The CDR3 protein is CASSLSGATGETQYF. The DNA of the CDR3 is TGTGCCAGCAGCTTATCCGGGGCTACGGGAGAGACCCAGTACTTC.

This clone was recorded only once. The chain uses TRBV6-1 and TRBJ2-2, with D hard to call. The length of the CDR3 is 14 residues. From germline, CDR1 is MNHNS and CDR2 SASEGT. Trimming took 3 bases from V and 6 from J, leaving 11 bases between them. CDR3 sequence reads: CASSDPNPPGELFF. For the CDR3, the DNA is TGTGCCAGCAGTGATCCTAATCCCCCCGGGGAGCTGTTTTTT.

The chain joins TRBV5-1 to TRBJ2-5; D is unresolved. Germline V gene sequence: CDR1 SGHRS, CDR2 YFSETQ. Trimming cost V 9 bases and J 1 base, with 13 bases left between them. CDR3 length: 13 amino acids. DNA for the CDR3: TGCGCCACCCGTTCCGGGCCCCAAGAGACCCAGTACTTC. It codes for CATRSGPQETQYF. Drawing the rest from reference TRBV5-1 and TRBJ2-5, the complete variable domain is KAGVTQTPRYLIKTRGQQVTLSCSPISGHRSVSWYQQTPGQGLQFLFEYFSETQRNKGNFPGRFSGRQFSNSRSEMNVSTLELGDSALYLCATRSGPQETQYFGPGTRLLVL.

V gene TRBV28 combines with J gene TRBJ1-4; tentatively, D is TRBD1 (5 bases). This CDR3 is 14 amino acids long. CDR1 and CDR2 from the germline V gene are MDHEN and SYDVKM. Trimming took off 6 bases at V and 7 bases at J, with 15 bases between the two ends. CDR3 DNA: TGTGCCAGCAGCGACAACAGGCGGCTTGAAAAACTGTTTTTT. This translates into CASSDNRRLEKLFF.

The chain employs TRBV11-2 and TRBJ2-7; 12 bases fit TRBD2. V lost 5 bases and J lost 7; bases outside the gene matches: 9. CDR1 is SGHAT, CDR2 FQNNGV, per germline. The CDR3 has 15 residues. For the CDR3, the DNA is TGTGCCAGCAGCCTCGGACTAGCGGGAACTCGAGAGCAGTACTTC. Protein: CASSLGLAGTREQYF.

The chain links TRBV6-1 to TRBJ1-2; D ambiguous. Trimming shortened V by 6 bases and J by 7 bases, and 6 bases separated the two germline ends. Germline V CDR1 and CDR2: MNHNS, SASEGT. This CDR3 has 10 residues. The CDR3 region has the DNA TGTGCCAGCAGCTCGATTGGCTACACCTTC. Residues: CASSSIGYTF.

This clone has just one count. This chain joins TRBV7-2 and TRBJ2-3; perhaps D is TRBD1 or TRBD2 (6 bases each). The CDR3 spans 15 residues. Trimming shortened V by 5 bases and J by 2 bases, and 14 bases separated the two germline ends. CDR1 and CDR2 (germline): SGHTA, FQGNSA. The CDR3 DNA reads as TGTGCCAGCAGCCCCTGGGGGGCTCACACAGATACGCAGTATTTT. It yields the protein CASSPWGAHTDTQYF.

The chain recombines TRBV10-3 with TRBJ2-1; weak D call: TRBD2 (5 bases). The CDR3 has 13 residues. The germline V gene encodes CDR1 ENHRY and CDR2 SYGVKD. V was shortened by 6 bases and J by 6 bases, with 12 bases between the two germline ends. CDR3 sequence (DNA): TGTGCCATCAGCATCGGACTGCCCAATGAGCAGTTCTTC. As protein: CAISIGLPNEQFF.

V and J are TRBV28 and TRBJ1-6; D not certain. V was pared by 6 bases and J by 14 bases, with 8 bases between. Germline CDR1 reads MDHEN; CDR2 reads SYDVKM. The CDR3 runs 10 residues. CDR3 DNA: TGTGCCAGCAGCGGTTTAACCCTCCACTTT. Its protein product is CASSGLTLHF.

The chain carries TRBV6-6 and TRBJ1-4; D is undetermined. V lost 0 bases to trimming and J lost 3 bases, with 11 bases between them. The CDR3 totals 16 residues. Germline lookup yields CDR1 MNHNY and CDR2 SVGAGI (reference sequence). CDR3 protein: CASSYSNPEANEKLFF. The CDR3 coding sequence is TGTGCCAGCAGTTACTCGAACCCAGAGGCTAATGAAAAACTGTTTTTT.

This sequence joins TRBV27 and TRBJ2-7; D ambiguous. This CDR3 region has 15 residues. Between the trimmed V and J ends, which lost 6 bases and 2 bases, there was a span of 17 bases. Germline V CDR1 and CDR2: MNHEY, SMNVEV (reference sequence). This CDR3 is CASSRVVPVAYEQYF. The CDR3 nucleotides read TGTGCCAGCAGCCGCGTGGTCCCGGTGGCCTACGAGCAGTACTTC.

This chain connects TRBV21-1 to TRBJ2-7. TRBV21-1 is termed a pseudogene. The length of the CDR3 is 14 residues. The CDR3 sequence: CASSEDGFAYEQYF. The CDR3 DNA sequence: TGTGCCAGCAGCGAAGACGGATTCGCCTACGAGCAGTACTTC.

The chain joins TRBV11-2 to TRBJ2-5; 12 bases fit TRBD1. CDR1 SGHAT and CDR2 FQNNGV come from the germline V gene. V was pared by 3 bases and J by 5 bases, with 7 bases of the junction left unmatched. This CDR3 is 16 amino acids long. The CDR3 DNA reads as TGTGCCAGCAGCTTGCCGGGACAGGGGGCGAGGGAGACCCAGTACTTC. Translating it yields CASSLPGQGARETQYF.

As DNA, the CDR3 is TGTGCCAGTAGTACCCCCCCTTTGGATACGCAGTATTTT. Amino acid sequence: CASSTPPLDTQYF. The rearrangement uses TRBV19 and TRBJ2-3; D is ambiguous. Trimming removed 4 bases from V and 6 bases from J, with 11 bases in between. CDR1 is LNHDA and CDR2 is SQIVND in the germline V gene (reference sequence). This CDR3 is 13 amino acids long.

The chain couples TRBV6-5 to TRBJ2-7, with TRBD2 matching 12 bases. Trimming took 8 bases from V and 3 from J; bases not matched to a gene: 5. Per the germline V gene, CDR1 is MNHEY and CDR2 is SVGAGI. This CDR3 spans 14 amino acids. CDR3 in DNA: TGTGCCAGCGGACCGACTAGCGGGAGCTACGAGCAGTACTTC. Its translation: CASGPTSGSYEQYF.

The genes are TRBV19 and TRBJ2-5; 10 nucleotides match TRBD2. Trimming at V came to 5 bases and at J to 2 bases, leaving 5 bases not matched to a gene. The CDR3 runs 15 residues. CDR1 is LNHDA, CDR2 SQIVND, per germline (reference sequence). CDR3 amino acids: CASSPRTSGQETQYF. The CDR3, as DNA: TGTGCCAGTAGTCCCCGGACTAGCGGACAAGAGACCCAGTACTTC.

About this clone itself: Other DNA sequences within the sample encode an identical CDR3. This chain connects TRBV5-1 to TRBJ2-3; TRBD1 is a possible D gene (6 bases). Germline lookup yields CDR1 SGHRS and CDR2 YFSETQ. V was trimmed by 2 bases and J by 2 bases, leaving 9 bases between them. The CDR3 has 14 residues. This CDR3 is CASSLTGYTDTQYF. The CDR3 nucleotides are TGCGCCAGCAGCTTAACAGGGTACACAGATACGCAGTATTTT.

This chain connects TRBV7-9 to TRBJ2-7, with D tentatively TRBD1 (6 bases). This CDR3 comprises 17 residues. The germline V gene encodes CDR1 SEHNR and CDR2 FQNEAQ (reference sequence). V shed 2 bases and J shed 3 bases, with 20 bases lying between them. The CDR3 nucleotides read TGTGCCAGCAGCTTACTAAGGCCAAACGCGGACAGCTACGAGCAGTACTTC. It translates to CASSLLRPNADSYEQYF. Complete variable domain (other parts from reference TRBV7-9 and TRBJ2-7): DTGVSQNPRHKITKRGQNVTFRCDPISEHNRLYWYRQTLGQGPEFLTYFQNEAQLEKSRLLSDRFSAERPKGSFSTLEIQRTEQGDSAMYLCASSLLRPNADSYEQYFGPGTRLTVT.

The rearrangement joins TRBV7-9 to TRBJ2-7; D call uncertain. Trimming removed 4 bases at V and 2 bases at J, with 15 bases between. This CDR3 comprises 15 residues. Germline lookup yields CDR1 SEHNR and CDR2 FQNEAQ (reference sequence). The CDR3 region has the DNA TGTGCCAGCAGCTCCCGGTCAGGATCAACCTACGAGCAGTACTTC. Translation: CASSSRSGSTYEQYF.

CDR3 sequence (DNA): TGTGCCAGTAGTCCGGCCGTGACTAGCGGGGGAGAAGAGACCCAGTACTTC. It specifies CASSPAVTSGGEETQYF. The chain employs TRBV19 and TRBJ2-5, with TRBD2 identical over 12 bases. Germline CDR1 and CDR2: LNHDA and SQIVND (reference sequence). The CDR3 length is 17 residues. The V gene end was trimmed by 5 bases and the J gene end by 3 bases; junction bases not matched to a gene: 10. The full variable domain, rest sourced from reference TRBV19 and TRBJ2-5, is DGGITQSPKYLFRKEGQNVTLSCEQNLNHDAMYWYRQDPGQGLRLIYYSQIVNDFQKGDIAEGYSVSREKKESFPLTVTSAQKNPTAFYLCASSPAVTSGGEETQYFGPGTRLLVL.

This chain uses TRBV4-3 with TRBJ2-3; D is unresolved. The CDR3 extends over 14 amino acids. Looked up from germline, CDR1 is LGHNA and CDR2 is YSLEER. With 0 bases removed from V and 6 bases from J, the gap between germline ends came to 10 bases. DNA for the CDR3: TGCGCCAGCAGCCAAGAACAATCCTTGGATACGCAGTATTTT. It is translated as CASSQEQSLDTQYF.

The CDR3, as DNA: TGTGCCAGCAGCAGCCCACACACAGGGACGCAGTATTTT. As protein: CASSSPHTGTQYF. The V gene is TRBV11-1, the J gene TRBJ2-3; D might be TRBD1 (6 bases). The germline V gene has CDR1 SGHAT and CDR2 FQDESV (reference sequence). Between the trimmed V and J ends, which lost 5 bases and 9 bases, there was a span of 15 bases. This CDR3 has 13 residues.

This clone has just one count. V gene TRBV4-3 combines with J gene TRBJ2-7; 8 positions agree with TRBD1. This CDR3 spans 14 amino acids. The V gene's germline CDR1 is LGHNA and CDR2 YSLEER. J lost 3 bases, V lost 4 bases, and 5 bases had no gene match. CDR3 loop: CASSRSGTGYEQYF. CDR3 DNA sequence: TGCGCCAGCAGCCGCTCAGGGACAGGCTACGAGCAGTACTTC.

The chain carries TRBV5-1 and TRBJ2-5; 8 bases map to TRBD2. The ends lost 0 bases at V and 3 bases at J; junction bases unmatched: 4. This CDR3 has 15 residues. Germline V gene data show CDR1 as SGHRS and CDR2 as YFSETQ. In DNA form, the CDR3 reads TGCGCCAGCAGCTTGGGGGCGGGAGGAGAAGAGACCCAGTACTTC. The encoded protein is CASSLGAGGEETQYF.

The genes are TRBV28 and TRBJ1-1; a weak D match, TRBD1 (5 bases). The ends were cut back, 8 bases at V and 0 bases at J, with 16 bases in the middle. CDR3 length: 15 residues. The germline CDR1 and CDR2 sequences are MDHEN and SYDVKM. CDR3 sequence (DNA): TGTGCCAGCGGCCAGGGAGGCGGTATGAACACTGAAGCTTTCTTT. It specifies CASGQGGGMNTEAFF. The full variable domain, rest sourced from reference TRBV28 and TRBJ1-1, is DVKVTQSSRYLVKRTGEKVFLECVQDMDHENMFWYRQDPGLGLRLIYFSYDVKMKEKGDIPEGYSVSREKKERFSLILESASTNQTSMYLCASGQGGGMNTEAFFGQGTRLTVV.